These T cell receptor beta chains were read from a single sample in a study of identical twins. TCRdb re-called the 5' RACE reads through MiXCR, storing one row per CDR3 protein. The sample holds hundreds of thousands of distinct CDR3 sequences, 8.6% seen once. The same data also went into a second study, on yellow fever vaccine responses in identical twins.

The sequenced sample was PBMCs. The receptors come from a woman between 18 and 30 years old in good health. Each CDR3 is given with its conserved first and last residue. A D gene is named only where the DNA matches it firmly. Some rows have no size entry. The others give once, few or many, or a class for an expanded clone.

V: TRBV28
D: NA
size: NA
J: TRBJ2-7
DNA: TGTGCCAGCAGTTTCAGGGCATTCTACGAGCAGTACTTC
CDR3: CASSFRAFYEQYF

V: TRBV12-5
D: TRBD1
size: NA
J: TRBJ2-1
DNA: TGTGCTAGTGGTTTCGAAGTAGGGGGCGGCGCAAAGCAGTTCTTC
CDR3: CASGFEVGGGAKQFF

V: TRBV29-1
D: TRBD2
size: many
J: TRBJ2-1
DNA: TGCAGCGTTGAGTTGTTAGCGGGGGGAAATGAGCAGTTCTTC
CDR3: CSVELLAGGNEQFF

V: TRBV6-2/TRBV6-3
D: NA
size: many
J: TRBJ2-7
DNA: TGTGCCAGCAGTTACTCGGCCCCCTACGAGCAGTACTTC
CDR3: CASSYSAPYEQYF

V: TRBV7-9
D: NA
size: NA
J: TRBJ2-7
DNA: TGTGCCAGCCGCCCCTGGGACTTGTACTACGAGCAGTACTTC
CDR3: CASRPWDLYYEQYF

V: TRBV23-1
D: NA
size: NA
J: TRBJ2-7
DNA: TGCGCCAGCAGTCGGGGGCAGGGGCGCCCCTACGAGCAGTACTTC
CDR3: CASSRGQGRPYEQYF

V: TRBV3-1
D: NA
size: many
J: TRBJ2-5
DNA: TGTGCCAGCAGACAACAGGGAAACCAAGAGACCCAGTACTTC
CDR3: CASRQQGNQETQYF

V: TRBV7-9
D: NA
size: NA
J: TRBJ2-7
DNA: TGTGCCAGCAGCTCGGGACACTCCAGCTCCTACGAGCAGTACTTC
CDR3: CASSSGHSSSYEQYF

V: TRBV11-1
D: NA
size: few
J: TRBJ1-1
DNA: TGTGCCAGCAGCATAGGGAAGGGCACCAGTCTTAAGAACACTGAAGCTTTCTTT
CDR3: CASSIGKGTSLKNTEAFF

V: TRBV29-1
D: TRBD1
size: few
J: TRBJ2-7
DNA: TGCAGCGGACAGGGAGAATCCGAGCAGTACTTC
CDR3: CSGQGESEQYF

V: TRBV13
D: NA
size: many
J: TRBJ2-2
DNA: TGTGCCAGCAGCTTAGAGGACACCGGGGAGCTGTTTTTT
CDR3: CASSLEDTGELFF

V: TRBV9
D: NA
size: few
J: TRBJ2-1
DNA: TGTGCCAGCAGCGTAGTGGGAGTCTGGAATGAGCAGTTCTTC
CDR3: CASSVVGVWNEQFF

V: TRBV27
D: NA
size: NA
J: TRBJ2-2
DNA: TGTGCCAGCAGAAGAACGACAGTTAACGGGGAGCTGTTTTTT
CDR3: CASRRTTVNGELFF

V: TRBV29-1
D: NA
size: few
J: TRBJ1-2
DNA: TGCAGCGTCCACCTACCGGGGGGAAATGGCTACACCTTC
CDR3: CSVHLPGGNGYTF

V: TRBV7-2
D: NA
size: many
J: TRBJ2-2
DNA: TGTGCCAGCAGCTTAGCTCAGTTAAACACCGGGGAGCTGTTTTTT
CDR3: CASSLAQLNTGELFF

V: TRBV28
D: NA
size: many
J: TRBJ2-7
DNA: TGTGCCAGCAGTTTCCCCGGACTATTCGACTACGAGCAGTACTTC
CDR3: CASSFPGLFDYEQYF

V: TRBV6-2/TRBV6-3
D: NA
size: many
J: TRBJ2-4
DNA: TGTGCCAGCAGTTACGAAGCCAAAAACATTCAGTACTTC
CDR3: CASSYEAKNIQYF

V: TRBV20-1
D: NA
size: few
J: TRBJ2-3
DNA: TGCAGTGCTAGAGCACGAGGGTCTAGCACAGATACGCAGTATTTT
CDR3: CSARARGSSTDTQYF

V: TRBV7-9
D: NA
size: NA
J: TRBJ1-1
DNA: TGTGCCAGCAGCTTAACGACGGGAGACACTGAAGCTTTCTTT
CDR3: CASSLTTGDTEAFF

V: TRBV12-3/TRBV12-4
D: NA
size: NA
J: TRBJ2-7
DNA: TGTGCCAGCACCAACGATGGGGTGGCCTACGAGCAGTACTTC
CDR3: CASTNDGVAYEQYF

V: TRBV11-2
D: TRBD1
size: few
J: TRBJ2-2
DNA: TGTGCCAGCAGCTTAGTTGGACAGGGGTACACCGGGGAGCTGTTTTTT
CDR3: CASSLVGQGYTGELFF

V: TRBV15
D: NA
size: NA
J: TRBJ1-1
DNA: TGTGCCACCAGCAGAGATCGGCTTAAGAACACTGAAGCTTTCTTT
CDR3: CATSRDRLKNTEAFF

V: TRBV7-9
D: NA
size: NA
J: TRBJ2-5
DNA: TGTGCCAGCAGCTTAGAGAGGACTGGGACCTTACAAGAGACCCAGTACTTC
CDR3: CASSLERTGTLQETQYF

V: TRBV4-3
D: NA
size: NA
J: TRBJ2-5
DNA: TGCGCCAGCAGCCAAGATAAGGGTCCGGGGGAGACCCAGTACTTC
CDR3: CASSQDKGPGETQYF

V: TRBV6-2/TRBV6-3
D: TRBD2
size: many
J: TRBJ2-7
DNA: TGTGCCAGCAGCACCAGGACTAGCGGGATCAACTACGAGCAGTACTTC
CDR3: CASSTRTSGINYEQYF

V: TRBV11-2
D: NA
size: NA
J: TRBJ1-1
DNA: TGTGCCAGCAGCTTAGATCAGTGGAGGTTTGGGGCTGAAGCTTTCTTT
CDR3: CASSLDQWRFGAEAFF

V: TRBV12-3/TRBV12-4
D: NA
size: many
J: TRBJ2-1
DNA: TGTGCCAGCACCCTAAGGGGTCTAAAGGGGGCCTACAATGAGCAGTTCTTC
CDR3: CASTLRGLKGAYNEQFF

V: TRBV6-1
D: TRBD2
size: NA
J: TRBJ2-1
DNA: TGTGCCAGCAGTGAGTTGTGGACTAGCGGGAGGTTGGATGAGCAGTTCTTC
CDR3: CASSELWTSGRLDEQFF

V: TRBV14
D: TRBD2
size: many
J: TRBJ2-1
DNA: TGTGCCAGCAGCCAAGAACCCGGACTAGCGGGAGGGGACGAGCAGTTCTTC
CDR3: CASSQEPGLAGGDEQFF

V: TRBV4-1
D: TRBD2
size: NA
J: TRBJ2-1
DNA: TGCGCCAGCAGCCAGGCGCCGGGCGGGAGGACCTCCTACAATGAGCAGTTCTTC
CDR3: CASSQAPGGRTSYNEQFF

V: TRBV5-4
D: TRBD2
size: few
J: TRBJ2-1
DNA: TGTGCCAGCAGCTTGGAAGCCTTGGGGGCCGGGACTAGTCTGAATGAGCAGTTCTTC
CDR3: CASSLEALGAGTSLNEQFF

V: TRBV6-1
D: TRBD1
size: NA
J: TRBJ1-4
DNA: TGTGCCAGTAAAGGACCGGGACAGGGGGAGGAAAAACTGTTTTTT
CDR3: CASKGPGQGEEKLFF

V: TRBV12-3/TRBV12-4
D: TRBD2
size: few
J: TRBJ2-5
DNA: TGTGCCAGCAGTCTGGCGGGGGGACTAGCGGTGATAGAGACCCAGTACTTC
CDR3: CASSLAGGLAVIETQYF

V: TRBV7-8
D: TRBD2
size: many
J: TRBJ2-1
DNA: TGTGCCAGCAGCTTTACTGGGGGACTAGCGACAGGAGCCTTCTACAATGAGCAGTTCTTC
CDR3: CASSFTGGLATGAFYNEQFF

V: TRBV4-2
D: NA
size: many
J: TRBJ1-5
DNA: TGTGCCAGCAGCCAAGATGGCGTGGGAGGGAATGATCAGCCCCAGCATTTT
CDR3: CASSQDGVGGNDQPQHF

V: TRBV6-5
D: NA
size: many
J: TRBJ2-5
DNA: TGTGCCAGCAGTCGATCGGGGGAGACCCAGTACTTC
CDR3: CASSRSGETQYF

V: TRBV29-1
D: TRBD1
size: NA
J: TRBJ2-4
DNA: TGCAGCGGCGTATGGACAGGGGGGAACATTCAGTACTTC
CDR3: CSGVWTGGNIQYF

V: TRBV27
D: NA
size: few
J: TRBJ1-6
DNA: TGTGCCAGCCGTGGGACGTATAATTCACCCCTCCACTTT
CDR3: CASRGTYNSPLHF

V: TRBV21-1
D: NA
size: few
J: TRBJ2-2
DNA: TGTGCCAGCAGCAAATGCTCATCCGGGAACACCGGGGAGCTGTTTTTT
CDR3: CASSKCSSGNTGELFF

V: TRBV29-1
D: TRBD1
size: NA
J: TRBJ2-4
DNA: TGCAGCGTCGTCGGGACAGCGGACATTCAGTACTTC
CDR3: CSVVGTADIQYF

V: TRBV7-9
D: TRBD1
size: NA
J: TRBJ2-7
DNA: TGTGCCAGCAGCTTTGACAGGGGGGCCTACGAGCAGTACTTC
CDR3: CASSFDRGAYEQYF

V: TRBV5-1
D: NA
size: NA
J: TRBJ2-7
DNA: TGCGCCAGCAGCCCTGGTGCAGTATACTACGAGCAGTACTTC
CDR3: CASSPGAVYYEQYF

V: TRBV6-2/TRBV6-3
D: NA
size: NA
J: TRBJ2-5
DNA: TGTGCCAGCGGACAGACGGGAGAGACCCAGTACTTC
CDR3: CASGQTGETQYF

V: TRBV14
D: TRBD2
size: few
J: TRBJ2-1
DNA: TGTGCCAGCAGCCACCAAGCGGGAGTCCCCTACAATGAGCAGTTCTTC
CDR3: CASSHQAGVPYNEQFF

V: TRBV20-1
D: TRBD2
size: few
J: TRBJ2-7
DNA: TGCAGTGCTTTCCCCCTGCTAGCGGGGGCGTACGAGCAGTACTTC
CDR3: CSAFPLLAGAYEQYF

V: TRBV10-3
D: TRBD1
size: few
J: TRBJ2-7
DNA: TGTGCCATCAGTGAGTCGAGAGGGACAGGGGGCAGGGAGCAGTACTTC
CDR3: CAISESRGTGGREQYF

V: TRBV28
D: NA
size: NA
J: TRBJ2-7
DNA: TGTGCCAGCACCGGGAGACTCCCCTACGAGCAGTACTTC
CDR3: CASTGRLPYEQYF

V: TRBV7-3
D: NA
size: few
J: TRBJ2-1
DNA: TGTGCCAGCAGCTTCGACGTGAGCTCCTACAATGAGCAGTTCTTC
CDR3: CASSFDVSSYNEQFF

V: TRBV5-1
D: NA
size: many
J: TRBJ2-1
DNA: TGCGCCAGCCGCGAGTCGGTAGGTGAGCAGTTCTTC
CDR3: CASRESVGEQFF

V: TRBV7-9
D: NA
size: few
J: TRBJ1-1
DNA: TGTGCCACCCCGTTGGGTTCCACTGAAGCTTTCTTT
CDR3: CATPLGSTEAFF

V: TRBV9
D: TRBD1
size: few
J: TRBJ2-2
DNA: TGTGCCAGCAGCAAGATTACAGGGGCGGGGGAGCTGTTTTTT
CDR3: CASSKITGAGELFF

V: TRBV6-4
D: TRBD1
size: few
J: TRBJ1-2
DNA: TGTGCCAGCAGTGACGAGGGGGCTCTTGGCTATGGCTACACCTTC
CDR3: CASSDEGALGYGYTF

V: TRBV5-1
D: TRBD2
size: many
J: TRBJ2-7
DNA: TGCGCCAGCAGCGGGCTACTAGCGGGTGGAACCTACGAGCAGTACTTC
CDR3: CASSGLLAGGTYEQYF

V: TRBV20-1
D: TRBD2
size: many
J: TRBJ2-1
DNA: TGCAGTGCCCCGGGACTAGCGGATTACAATGAGCAGTTCTTC
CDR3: CSAPGLADYNEQFF

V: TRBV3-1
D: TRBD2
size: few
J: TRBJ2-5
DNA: TGTGCCAGCAGCCAAGAAGCTAGCGGGGGGGAAGAGACCCAGTACTTC
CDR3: CASSQEASGGEETQYF